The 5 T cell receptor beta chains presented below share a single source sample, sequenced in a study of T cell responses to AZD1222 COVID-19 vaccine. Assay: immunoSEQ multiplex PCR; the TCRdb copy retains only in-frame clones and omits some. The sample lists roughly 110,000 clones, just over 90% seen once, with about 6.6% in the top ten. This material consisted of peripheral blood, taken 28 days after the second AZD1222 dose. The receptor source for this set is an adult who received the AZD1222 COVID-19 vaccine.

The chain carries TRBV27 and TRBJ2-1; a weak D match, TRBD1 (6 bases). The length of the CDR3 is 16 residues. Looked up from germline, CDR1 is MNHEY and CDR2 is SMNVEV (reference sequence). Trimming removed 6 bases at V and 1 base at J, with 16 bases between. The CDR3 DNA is TGTGCCAGCAGACCCGGGACATATCAGTCCTACAATGAGCAGTTCTTC. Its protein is CASRPGTYQSYNEQFF.

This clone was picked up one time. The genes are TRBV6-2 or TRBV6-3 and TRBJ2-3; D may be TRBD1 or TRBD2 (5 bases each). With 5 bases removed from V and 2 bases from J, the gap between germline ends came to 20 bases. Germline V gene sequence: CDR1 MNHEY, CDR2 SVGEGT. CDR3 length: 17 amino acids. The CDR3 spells CASSTPTAGTSTDTQYF. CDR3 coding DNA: TGTGCCAGCAGTACCCCTACGGCCGGGACCTCCACAGATACGCAGTATTTT.

The CDR3 DNA reads as TGTGCCAGCAGCTTAGCCGGGGCTCTGAACACTGAAGCTTTCTTT. Its translation: CASSLAGALNTEAFF. V and J are TRBV7-2 and TRBJ1-1, with D maybe TRBD1 (5 bases). This CDR3 has 15 amino acids. CDR1 is SGHTA and CDR2 is FQGNSA in the germline V gene. V was shortened by 0 bases and J by 0 bases, with 8 bases between the two germline ends.

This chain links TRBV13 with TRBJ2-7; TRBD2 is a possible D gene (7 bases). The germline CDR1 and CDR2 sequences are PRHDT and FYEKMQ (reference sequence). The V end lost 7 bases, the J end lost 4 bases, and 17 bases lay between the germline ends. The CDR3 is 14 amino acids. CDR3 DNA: TGTGCCAGCACGCTAAATAGGGGGGGGTACGAGCAGTACTTC. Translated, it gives CASTLNRGGYEQYF. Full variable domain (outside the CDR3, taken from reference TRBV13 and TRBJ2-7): AAGVIQSPRHLIKEKRETATLKCYPIPRHDTVYWYQQGPGQDPQFLISFYEKMQSDKGSIPDRFSAQQFSDYHSELNMSSLELGDSALYFCASTLNRGGYEQYFGPGTRLTVT.

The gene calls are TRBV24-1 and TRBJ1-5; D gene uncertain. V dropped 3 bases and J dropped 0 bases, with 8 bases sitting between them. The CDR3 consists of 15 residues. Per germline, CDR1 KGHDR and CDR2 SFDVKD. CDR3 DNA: TGTGCCACCAGTGATAGACGGTATAGCAATCAGCCCCAGCATTTT. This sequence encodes CATSDRRYSNQPQHF.